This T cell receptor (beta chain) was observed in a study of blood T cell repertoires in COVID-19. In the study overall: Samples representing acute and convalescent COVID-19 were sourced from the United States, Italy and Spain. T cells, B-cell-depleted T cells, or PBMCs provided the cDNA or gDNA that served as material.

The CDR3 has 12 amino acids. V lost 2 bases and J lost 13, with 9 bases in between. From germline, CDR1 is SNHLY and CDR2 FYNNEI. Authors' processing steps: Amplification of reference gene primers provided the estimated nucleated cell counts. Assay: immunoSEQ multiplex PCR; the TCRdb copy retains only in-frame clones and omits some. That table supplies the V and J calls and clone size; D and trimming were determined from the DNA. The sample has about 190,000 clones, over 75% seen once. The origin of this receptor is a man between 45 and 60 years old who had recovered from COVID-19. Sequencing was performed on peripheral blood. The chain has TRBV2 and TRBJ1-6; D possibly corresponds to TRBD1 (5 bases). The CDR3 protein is CASSESRAPLHF. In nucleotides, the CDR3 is TGTGCCAGCAGTGAAAGCAGGGCCCCCCTCCACTTT. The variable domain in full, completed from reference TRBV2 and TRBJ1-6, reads EPEVTQTPSHQVTQMGQEVILRCVPISNHLYFYWYRQILGQKVEFLVSFYNNEISEKSEIFDDQFSVERPDGSNFTLKIRSTKLEDSAMYFCASSESRAPLHFGNGTRLTVT.